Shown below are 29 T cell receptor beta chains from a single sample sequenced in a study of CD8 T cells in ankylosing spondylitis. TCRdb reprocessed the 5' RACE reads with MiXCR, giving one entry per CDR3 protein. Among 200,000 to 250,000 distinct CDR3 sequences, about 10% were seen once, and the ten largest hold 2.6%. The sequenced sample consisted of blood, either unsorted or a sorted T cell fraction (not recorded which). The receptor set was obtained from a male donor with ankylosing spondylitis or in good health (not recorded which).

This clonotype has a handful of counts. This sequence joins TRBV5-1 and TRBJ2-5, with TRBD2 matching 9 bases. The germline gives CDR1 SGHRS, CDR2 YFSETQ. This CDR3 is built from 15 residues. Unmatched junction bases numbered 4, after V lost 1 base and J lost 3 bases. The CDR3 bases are TGCGCCAGCAGCTTGTTTAGCGGGAGCGAAGAGACCCAGTACTTC. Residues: CASSLFSGSEETQYF.

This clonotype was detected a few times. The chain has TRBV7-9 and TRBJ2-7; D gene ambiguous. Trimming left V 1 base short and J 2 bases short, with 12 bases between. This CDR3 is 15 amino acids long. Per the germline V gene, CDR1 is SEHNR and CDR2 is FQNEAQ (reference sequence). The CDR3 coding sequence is TGTGCCAGCAGCTTAGGGGGAACCTTTGCCTACGAGCAGTACTTC. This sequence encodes CASSLGGTFAYEQYF.

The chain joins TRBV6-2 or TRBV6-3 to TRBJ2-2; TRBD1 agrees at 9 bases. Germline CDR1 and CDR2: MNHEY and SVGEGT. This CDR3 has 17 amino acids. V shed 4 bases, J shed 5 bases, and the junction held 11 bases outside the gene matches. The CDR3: CASSSQRTGVGTGELFF. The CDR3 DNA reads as TGTGCCAGCAGTTCACAACGGACAGGGGTTGGGACCGGGGAGCTGTTTTTT.

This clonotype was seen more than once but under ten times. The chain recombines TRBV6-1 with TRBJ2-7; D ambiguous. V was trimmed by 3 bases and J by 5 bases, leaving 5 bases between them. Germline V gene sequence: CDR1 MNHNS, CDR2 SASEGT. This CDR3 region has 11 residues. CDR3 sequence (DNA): TGTGCCAGCAGTGATATCCACGAGCAGTACTTC. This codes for CASSDIHEQYF.

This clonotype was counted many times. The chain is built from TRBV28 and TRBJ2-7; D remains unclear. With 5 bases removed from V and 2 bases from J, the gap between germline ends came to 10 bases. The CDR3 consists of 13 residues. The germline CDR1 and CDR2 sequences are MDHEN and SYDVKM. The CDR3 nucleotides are TGTGCCAGCAGTCCACCACCTACCTACGAGCAGTACTTC. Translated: CASSPPPTYEQYF.

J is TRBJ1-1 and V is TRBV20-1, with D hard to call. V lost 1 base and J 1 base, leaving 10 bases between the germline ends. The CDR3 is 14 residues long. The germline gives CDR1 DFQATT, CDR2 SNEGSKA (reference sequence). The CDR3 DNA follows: TGCAGTGCTAGAGTTGGGCACCCGAACACTGAAGCTTTCTTT. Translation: CSARVGHPNTEAFF.

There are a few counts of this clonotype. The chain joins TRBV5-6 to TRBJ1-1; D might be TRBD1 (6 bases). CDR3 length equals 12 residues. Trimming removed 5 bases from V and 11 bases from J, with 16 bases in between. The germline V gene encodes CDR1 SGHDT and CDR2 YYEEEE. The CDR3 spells CASRSRDMTAFF. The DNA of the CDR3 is TGTGCCAGCAGGAGCCGGGACATGACTGCTTTCTTT.

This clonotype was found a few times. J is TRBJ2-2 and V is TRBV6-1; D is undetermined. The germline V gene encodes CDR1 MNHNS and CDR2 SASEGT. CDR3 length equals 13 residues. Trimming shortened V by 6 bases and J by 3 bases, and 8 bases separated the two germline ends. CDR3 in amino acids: CASSEIDTGELFF. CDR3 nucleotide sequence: TGTGCCAGCAGCGAGATAGACACCGGGGAGCTGTTTTTT.

The CDR3 bases are TGCGCCAGCAGCCAAGAAATCCGGCGGGGTGGTCAGCCCCAGCATTTT. It specifies CASSQEIRRGGQPQHF. The chain couples TRBV4-1 to TRBJ1-5, with D unclear. CDR1 is MGHRA, CDR2 YSYEKL, per germline. This CDR3 comprises 16 residues. Trimming cost V 0 bases and J 6 bases, with 15 bases left between them.

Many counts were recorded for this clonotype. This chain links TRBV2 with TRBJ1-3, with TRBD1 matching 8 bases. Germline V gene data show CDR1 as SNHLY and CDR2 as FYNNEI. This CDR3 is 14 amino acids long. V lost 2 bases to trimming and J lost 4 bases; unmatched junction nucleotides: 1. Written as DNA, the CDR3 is TGTGCCAGCAGTGAACAGGGGGCAGGAAACACCATATATTTT. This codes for CASSEQGAGNTIYF.

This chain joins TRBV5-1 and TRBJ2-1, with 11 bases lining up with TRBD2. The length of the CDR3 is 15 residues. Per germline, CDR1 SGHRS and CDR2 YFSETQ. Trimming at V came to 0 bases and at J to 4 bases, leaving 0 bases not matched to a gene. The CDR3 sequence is CASSLASGGYNEQFF. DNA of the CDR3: TGCGCCAGCAGCTTGGCTAGCGGGGGGTACAATGAGCAGTTCTTC. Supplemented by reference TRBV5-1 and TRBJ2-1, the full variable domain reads KAGVTQTPRYLIKTRGQQVTLSCSPISGHRSVSWYQQTPGQGLQFLFEYFSETQRNKGNFPGRFSGRQFSNSRSEMNVSTLELGDSALYLCASSLASGGYNEQFFGPGTRLTVL.

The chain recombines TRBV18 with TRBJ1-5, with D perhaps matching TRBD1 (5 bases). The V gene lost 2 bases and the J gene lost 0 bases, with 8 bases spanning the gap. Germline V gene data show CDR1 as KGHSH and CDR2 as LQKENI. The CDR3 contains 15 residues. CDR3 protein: CASSPGGYSNQPQHF. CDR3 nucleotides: TGTGCCAGCTCACCAGGGGGGTATAGCAATCAGCCCCAGCATTTT.

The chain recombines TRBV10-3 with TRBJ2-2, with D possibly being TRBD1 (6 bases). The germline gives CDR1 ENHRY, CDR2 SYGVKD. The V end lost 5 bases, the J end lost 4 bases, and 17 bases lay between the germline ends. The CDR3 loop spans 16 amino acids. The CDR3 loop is CAISSQGIRSTGELFF. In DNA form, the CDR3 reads TGTGCCATCAGTTCGCAGGGGATTCGTAGCACCGGGGAGCTGTTTTTT.

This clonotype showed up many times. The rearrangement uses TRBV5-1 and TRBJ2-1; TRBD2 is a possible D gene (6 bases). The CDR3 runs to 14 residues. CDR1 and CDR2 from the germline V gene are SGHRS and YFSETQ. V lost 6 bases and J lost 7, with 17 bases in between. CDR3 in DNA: TGCGCCAGCACCCTTGAAGGCGGGGTAAATGAGCAGTTCTTC. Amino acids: CASTLEGGVNEQFF.

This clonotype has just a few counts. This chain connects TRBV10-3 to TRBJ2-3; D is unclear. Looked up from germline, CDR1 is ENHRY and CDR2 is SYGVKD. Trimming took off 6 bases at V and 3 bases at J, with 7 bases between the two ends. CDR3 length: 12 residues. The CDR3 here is CAISGETDTQYF. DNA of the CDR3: TGTGCCATCAGCGGAGAGACAGATACGCAGTATTTT.

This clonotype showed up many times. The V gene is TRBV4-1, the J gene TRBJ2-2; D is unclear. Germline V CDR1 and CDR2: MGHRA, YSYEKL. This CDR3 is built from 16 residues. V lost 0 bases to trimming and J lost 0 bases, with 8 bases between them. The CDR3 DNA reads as TGCGCCAGCAGCCAAGATCCAAGTCCGAACACCGGGGAGCTGTTTTTT. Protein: CASSQDPSPNTGELFF.

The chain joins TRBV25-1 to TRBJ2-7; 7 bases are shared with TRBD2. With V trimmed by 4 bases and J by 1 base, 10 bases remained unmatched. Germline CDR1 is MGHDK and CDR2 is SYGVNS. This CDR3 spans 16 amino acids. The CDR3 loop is CASSGLWEGKSYEQYF. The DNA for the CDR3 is TGTGCCAGCAGTGGGCTGTGGGAGGGGAAGTCCTACGAGCAGTACTTC.

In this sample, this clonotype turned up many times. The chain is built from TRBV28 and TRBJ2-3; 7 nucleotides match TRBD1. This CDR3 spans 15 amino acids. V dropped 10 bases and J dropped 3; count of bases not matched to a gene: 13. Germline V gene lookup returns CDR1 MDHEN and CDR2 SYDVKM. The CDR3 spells CATAIGDSATDTQYF. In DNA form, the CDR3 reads TGTGCCACCGCCATAGGGGACAGTGCGACAGATACGCAGTATTTT.

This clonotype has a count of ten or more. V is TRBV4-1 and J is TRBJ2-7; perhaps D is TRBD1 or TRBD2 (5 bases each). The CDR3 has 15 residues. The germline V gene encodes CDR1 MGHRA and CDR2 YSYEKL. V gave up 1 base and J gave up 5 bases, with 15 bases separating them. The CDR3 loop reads CASSQAIAGADEQYF. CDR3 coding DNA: TGCGCCAGCAGCCAAGCTATAGCCGGGGCCGACGAGCAGTACTTC.

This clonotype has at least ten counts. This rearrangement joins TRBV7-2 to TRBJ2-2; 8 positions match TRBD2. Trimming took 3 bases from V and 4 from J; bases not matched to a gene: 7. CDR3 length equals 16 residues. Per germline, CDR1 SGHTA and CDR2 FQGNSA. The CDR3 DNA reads TGTGCCAGCAGCTTCCCTAGCGGGCGAAGCACCGGGGAGCTGTTTTTT. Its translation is CASSFPSGRSTGELFF.

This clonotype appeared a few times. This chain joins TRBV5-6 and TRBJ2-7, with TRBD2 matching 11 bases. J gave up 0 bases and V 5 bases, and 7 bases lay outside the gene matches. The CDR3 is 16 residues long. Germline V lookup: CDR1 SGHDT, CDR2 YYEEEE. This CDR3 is CASRQELAGDSYEQYF. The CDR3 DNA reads TGTGCCAGCAGGCAGGAACTAGCGGGGGACTCCTACGAGCAGTACTTC.

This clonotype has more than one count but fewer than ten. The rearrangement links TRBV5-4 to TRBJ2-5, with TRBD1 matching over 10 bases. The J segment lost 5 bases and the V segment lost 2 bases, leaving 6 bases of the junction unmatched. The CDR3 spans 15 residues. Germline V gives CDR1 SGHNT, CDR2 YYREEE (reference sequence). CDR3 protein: CASSLTGTGDETQYF. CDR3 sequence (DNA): TGTGCCAGCAGCTTAACCGGGACAGGGGACGAGACCCAGTACTTC.

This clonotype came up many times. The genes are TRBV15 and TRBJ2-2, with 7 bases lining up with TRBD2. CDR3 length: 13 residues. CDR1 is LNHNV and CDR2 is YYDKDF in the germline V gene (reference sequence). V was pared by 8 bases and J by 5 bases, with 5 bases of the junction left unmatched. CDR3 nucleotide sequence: TGTGCCACCGGAATCGGGGGGACCGGGGAGCTGTTTTTT. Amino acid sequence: CATGIGGTGELFF.

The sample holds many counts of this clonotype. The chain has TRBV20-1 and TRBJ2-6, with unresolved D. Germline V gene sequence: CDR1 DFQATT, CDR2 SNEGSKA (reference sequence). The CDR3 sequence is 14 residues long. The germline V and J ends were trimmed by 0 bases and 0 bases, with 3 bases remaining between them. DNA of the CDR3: TGCAGTGCTAGAGATCACTCTGGGGCCAACGTCCTGACTTTC. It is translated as CSARDHSGANVLTF.

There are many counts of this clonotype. This chain's CDR3 is CASSYGKYYEQYF. Written as DNA, the CDR3 is TGTGCCAGCAGTTACGGGAAGTACTACGAGCAGTACTTC. The chain is built from TRBV6-5 and TRBJ2-7; no firm D call. Germline values: CDR1 MNHEY, CDR2 SVGAGI. Trimming pared 2 bases from V and 3 bases from J, leaving 8 bases between. CDR3 length: 13 residues.

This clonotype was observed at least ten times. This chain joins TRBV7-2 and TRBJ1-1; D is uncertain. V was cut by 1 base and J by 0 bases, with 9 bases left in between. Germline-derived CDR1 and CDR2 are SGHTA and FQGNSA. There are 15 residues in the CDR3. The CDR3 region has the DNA TGTGCCAGCAGCTTAGGTGCCGCGATGAACACTGAAGCTTTCTTT. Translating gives CASSLGAAMNTEAFF.

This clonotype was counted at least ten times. This chain's CDR3 is CASSLNMGQGTFNYGYTF. CDR3 DNA: TGTGCCAGCAGTTTAAACATGGGGCAGGGCACCTTTAACTATGGCTACACCTTC. The chain joins TRBV27 to TRBJ1-2, with D perhaps matching TRBD1 (5 bases). This CDR3 has 18 residues. V was clipped by 2 bases and J by 1 base, with 20 bases between them. Germline-derived CDR1 and CDR2 are MNHEY and SMNVEV (reference sequence).

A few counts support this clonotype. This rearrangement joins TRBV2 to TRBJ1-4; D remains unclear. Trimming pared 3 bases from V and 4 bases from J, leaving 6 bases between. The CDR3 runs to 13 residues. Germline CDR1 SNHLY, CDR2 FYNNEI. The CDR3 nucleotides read TGTGCCAGCAGTGACGGTATTAATGAAAAACTGTTTTTT. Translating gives CASSDGINEKLFF.

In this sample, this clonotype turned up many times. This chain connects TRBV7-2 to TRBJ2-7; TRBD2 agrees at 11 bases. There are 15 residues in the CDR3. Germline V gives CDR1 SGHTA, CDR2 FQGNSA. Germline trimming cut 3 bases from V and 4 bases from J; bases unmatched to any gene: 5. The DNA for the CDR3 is TGTGCCAGCAGCTTGTCCGGGACTAGCGGTTACGAGCAGTACTTC. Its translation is CASSLSGTSGYEQYF.